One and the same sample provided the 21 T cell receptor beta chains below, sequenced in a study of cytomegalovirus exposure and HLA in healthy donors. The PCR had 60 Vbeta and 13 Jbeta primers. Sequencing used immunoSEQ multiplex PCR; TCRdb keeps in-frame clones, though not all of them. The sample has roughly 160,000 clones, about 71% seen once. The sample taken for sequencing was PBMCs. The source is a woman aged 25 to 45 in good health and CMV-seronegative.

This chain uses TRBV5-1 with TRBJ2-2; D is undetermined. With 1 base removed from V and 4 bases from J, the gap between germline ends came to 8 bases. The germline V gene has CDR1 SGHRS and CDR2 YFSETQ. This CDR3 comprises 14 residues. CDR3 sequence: CASSLTSTTGELFF. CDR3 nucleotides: TGCGCCAGCAGCTTGACAAGTACCACCGGGGAGCTGTTTTTT.

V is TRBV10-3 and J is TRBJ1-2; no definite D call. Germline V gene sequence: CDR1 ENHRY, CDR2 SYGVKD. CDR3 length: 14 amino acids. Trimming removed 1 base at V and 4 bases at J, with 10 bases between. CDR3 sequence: CAISELAEVYGYTF. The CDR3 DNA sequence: TGTGCCATCAGTGAGTTGGCGGAGGTCTATGGCTACACCTTC.

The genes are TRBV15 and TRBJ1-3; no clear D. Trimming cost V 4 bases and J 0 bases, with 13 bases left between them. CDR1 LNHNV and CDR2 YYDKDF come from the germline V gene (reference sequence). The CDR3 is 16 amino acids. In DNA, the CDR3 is TGTGCCACCAGCAACGACGGGGAAAGCTCTGGAAACACCATATATTTT. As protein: CATSNDGESSGNTIYF. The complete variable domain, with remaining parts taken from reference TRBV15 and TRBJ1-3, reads DAMVIQNPRYQVTQFGKPVTLSCSQTLNHNVMYWYQQKSSQAPKLLFHYYDKDFNNEADTPDNFQSRRPNTSFCFLDIRSPGLGDTAMYLCATSNDGESSGNTIYFGEGSWLTVV.

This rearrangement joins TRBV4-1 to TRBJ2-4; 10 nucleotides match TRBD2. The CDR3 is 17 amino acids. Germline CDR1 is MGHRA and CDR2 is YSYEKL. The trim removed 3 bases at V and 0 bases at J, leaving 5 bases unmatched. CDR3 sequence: CASSQLLAGLAKNIQYF. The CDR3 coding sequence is TGCGCCAGCAGCCAGCTACTAGCGGGGCTAGCCAAAAACATTCAGTACTTC.

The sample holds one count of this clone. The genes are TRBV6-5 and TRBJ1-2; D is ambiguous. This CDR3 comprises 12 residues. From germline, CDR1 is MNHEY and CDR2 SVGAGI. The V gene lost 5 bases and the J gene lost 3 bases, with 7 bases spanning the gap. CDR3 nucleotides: TGTGCCAGCAGTGAGAGGGACTATGGCTACACCTTC. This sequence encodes CASSERDYGYTF.

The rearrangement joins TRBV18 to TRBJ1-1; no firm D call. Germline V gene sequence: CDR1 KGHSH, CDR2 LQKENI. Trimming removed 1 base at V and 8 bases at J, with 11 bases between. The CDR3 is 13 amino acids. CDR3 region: CASSPLEGGEAFF. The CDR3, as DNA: TGTGCCAGCTCACCACTCGAGGGTGGGGAAGCTTTCTTT. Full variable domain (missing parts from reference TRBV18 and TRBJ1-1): NAGVMQNPRHLVRRRGQEARLRCSPMKGHSHVYWYRQLPEEGLKFMVYLQKENIIDESGMPKERFSAEFPKEGPSILRIQQVVRGDSAAYFCASSPLEGGEAFFGQGTRLTVV.

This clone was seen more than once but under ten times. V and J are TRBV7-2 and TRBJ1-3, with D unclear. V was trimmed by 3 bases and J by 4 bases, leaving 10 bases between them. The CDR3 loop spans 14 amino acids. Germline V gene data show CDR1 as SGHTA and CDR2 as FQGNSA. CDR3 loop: CASSLPEGGNTIYF. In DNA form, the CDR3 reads TGTGCCAGCAGCTTGCCGGAGGGAGGAAACACCATATATTTT. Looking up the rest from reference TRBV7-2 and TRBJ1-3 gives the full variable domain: GAGVSQSPSNKVTEKGKDVELRCDPISGHTALYWYRQSLGQGLEFLIYFQGNSAPDKSGLPSDRFSAERTGGSVSTLTIQRTQQEDSAVYLCASSLPEGGNTIYFGEGSWLTVV.

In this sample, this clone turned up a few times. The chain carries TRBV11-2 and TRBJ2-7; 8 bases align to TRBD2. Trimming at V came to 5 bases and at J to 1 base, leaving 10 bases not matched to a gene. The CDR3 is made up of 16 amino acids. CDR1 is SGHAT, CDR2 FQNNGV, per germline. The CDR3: CASSDTPGGISYEQYF. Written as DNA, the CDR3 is TGTGCCAGCAGCGATACCCCGGGAGGGATTTCCTACGAGCAGTACTTC.

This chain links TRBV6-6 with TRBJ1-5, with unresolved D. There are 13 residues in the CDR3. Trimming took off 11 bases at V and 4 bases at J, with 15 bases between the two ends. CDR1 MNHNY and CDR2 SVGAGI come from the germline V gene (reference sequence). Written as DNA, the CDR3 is TGTGCCGCCTCCCCGGGAGGGAATCAGCCCCAGCATTTT. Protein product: CAASPGGNQPQHF.

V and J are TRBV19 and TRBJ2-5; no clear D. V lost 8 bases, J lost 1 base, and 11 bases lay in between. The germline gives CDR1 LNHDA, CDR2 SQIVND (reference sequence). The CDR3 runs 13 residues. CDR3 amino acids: CASSAEPQETQYF. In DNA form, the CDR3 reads TGTGCCAGTTCGGCGGAGCCCCAAGAGACCCAGTACTTC. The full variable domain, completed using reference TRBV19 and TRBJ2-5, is DGGITQSPKYLFRKEGQNVTLSCEQNLNHDAMYWYRQDPGQGLRLIYYSQIVNDFQKGDIAEGYSVSREKKESFPLTVTSAQKNPTAFYLCASSAEPQETQYFGPGTRLLVL.

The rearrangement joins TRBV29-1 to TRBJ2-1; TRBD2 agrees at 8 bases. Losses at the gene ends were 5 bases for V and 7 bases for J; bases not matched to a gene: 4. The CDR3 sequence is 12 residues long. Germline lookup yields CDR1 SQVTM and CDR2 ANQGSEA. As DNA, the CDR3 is TGCAGCGTTTCGGCGGGAGGAAATGAGCAGTTCTTC. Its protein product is CSVSAGGNEQFF.

CDR3 nucleotide sequence: TGTGCCAGCAGCTTAGCGCGGCAGGGGGCTAATACGAACACCGGGGAGCTGTTTTTT. Amino acid sequence: CASSLARQGANTNTGELFF. The chain links TRBV11-1 to TRBJ2-2; 8 positions match TRBD1. The CDR3 is 19 residues long. With V trimmed by 0 bases and J by 0 bases, 9 bases remained unmatched. Germline V lookup: CDR1 SGHAT, CDR2 FQDESV (reference sequence).

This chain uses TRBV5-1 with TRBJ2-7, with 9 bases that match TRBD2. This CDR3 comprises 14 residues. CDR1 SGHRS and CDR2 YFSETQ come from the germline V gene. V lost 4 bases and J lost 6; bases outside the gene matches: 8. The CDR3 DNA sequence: TGCGCCAGCAGCAGAGCGGGGGGTTATGCCGAGCAGTACTTC. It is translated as CASSRAGGYAEQYF.

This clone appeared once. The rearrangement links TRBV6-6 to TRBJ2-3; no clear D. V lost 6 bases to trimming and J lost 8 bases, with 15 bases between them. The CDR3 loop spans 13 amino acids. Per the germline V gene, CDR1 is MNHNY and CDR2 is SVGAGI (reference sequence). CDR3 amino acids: CASSPLSGGTQYF. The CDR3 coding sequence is TGTGCCAGCAGCCCACTTTCTGGTGGTACGCAGTATTTT.

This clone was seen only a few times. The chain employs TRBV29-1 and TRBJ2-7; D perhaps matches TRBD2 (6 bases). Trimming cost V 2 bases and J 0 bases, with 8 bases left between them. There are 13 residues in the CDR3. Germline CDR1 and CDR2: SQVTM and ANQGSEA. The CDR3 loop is CSVEQTSSYEQYF. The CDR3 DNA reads TGCAGCGTTGAACAGACTAGCTCCTACGAGCAGTACTTC.

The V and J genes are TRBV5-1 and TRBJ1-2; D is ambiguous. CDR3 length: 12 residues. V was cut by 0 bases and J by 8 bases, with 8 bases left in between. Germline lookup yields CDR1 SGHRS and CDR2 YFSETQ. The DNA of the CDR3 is TGCGCCAGCAGCTTGGCCGTCGGGGGCTACACCTTC. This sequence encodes CASSLAVGGYTF.

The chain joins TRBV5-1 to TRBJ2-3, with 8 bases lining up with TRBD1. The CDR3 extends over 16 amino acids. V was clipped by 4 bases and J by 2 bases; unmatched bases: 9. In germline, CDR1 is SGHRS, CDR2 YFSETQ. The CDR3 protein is CASSPGQGRATDTQYF. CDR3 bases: TGCGCCAGCAGCCCCGGACAGGGTAGGGCCACAGATACGCAGTATTTT.

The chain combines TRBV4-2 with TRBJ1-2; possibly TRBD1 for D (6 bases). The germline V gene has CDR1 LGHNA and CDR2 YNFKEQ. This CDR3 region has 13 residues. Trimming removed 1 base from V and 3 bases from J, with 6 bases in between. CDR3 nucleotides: TGTGCCAGCAGCCAAGGACAGGACTATGGCTACACCTTC. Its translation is CASSQGQDYGYTF.

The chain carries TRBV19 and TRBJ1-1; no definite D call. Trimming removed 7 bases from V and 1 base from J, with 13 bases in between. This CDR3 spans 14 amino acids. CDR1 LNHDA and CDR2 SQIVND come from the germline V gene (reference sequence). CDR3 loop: CASIHPRQNTEAFF. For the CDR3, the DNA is TGTGCCAGTATCCACCCTCGACAGAACACTGAAGCTTTCTTT.

CDR3 protein: CASSESAGFIGELFF. For the CDR3, the DNA is TGTGCCAGCAGTGAGTCAGCGGGGTTCATCGGGGAGCTGTTTTTT. The chain carries TRBV2 and TRBJ2-2; 7 nucleotides line up with TRBD2. Looked up from germline, CDR1 is SNHLY and CDR2 is FYNNEI. The CDR3 spans 15 residues. Germline trimming cut 3 bases from V and 7 bases from J; bases unmatched to any gene: 8.

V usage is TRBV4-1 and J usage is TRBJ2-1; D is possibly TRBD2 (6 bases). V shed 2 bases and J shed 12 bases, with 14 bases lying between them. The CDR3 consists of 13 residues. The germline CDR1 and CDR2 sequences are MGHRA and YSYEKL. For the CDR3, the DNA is TGCGCCAGCAGCCAAATAGCGGTTGGAGGGCAGTTCTTC. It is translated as CASSQIAVGGQFF.